These 28 T cell receptor beta chains were all obtained from the same sample, sequenced in a study of post-analysis software for immune sequencing data. Included in the TCR beta cDNA libraries were unique molecular identifiers. MiXCR was run by TCRdb on the PCR reads, yielding one entry per CDR3 protein. The table has 740,000 or so distinct CDR3 sequences, 53% seen once. No antigen is known for these receptors. Study conclusions and caveats: TRBV5-6, TRBV5-1 and TRBV20-1 were among 4 or 5 TRBV segments more frequent in patients than controls.

Sequencing was carried out using blood. Receptors were obtained from a girl aged 10 to 17 with multiple sclerosis.

The chain combines TRBV6-2 or TRBV6-3 with TRBJ2-5, with unresolved D. This CDR3 has 11 amino acids. Germline V gives CDR1 MNHEY, CDR2 SVGEGT. The V and J ends lost 6 bases and 7 bases respectively, with 9 bases between them. CDR3 residues: CASSLPRTQYF. The CDR3 region has the DNA TGTGCCAGCAGCCTCCCGAGGACCCAGTACTTC.

This chain links TRBV5-1 with TRBJ2-5, with TRBD2 identical over 12 bases. The germline CDR1 and CDR2 sequences are SGHRS and YFSETQ. This CDR3 is built from 16 residues. Losses at the gene ends were 3 bases for V and 2 bases for J; bases not matched to a gene: 5. CDR3 region: CASSSGLAGIQETQYF. The CDR3 DNA reads TGCGCCAGCAGCTCAGGACTAGCGGGGATACAAGAGACCCAGTACTTC. The variable domain in full, completed from reference TRBV5-1 and TRBJ2-5, reads KAGVTQTPRYLIKTRGQQVTLSCSPISGHRSVSWYQQTPGQGLQFLFEYFSETQRNKGNFPGRFSGRQFSNSRSEMNVSTLELGDSALYLCASSSGLAGIQETQYFGPGTRLLVL.

The chain links TRBV9 to TRBJ2-4, with a tentative D call TRBD2 (5 bases). The end of the DNA fits TRBJ2-7 better, so the J call may be wrong. This CDR3 comprises 14 residues. Per germline, CDR1 SGDLS and CDR2 YYNGEE. The CDR3 spells CASSVGERNYEQYF. The CDR3 region has the DNA TGTGCCAGCAGCGTAGGGGAGCGGAATTACGAGCAGTACTTC.

The chain has TRBV10-3 and TRBJ1-1; no definite D call. Germline V gene sequence: CDR1 ENHRY, CDR2 SYGVKD. This CDR3 is built from 12 residues. Trimming removed 4 bases from V and 3 bases from J, with 6 bases in between. CDR3 loop: CAISVGDTEAFF. The CDR3 coding sequence is TGTGCCATCAGTGTTGGGGACACTGAAGCTTTCTTT.

The V gene is TRBV29-1, the J gene TRBJ2-7; the D is unclear. The CDR3 contains 14 residues. The germline V gene encodes CDR1 SQVTM and CDR2 ANQGSEA. V lost 1 base, J lost 1 base, and 11 bases lay in between. As DNA, the CDR3 is TGCAGCGTTGAAGCAGCGTCAGAGTCCTACGAGCAGTACTTC. As protein: CSVEAASESYEQYF.

The sample holds a few counts of this clonotype. The rearrangement uses TRBV5-1 and TRBJ2-7; the match to TRBD1 covers 8 bases. The germline CDR1 and CDR2 sequences are SGHRS and YFSETQ. With V trimmed by 3 bases and J by 6 bases, 5 bases remained unmatched. CDR3 length equals 13 residues. CDR3 bases: TGCGCCAGCAGCTCTGGACAGGGCGCCGAGCAGTACTTC. It encodes CASSSGQGAEQYF.

Only a few counts were recorded for this clonotype. V usage is TRBV29-1 and J usage is TRBJ2-1, with D tentatively TRBD2 (6 bases). Germline values: CDR1 SQVTM, CDR2 ANQGSEA. V shed 6 bases and J shed 7 bases, with 16 bases lying between them. The CDR3 totals 13 residues. The CDR3 region is CSVLTGRENEQFF. The CDR3 nucleotides are TGCAGCGTCCTAACCGGACGGGAGAATGAGCAGTTCTTC.

The gene calls are TRBV7-2 and TRBJ2-7; maybe TRBD2 (5 bases). V was cut by 5 bases and J by 3 bases, with 11 bases left in between. Germline V gene sequence: CDR1 SGHTA, CDR2 FQGNSA. The CDR3 loop spans 13 amino acids. This CDR3 reads CASSKRERYEQYF. The CDR3 region has the DNA TGTGCCAGCAGCAAACGGGAACGCTACGAGCAGTACTTC.

This clonotype has just a few counts. V gene TRBV7-8 combines with J gene TRBJ1-6; D uncertain. Germline V gene sequence: CDR1 SGHVS, CDR2 FQNEAQ. V gave up 2 bases and J gave up 0 bases, with 17 bases separating them. There are 19 residues in the CDR3. CDR3 DNA sequence: TGTGCCAGCAGCTTATGGTATCCCTCACCCGTCTCCTATAATTCACCCCTCCACTTT. Its protein product is CASSLWYPSPVSYNSPLHF.

Note on this clonotype: The junction shows a germline mismatch at one end, possibly a read error. This chain uses TRBV11-3 with TRBJ2-1; 8 bases line up with TRBD1. In germline, CDR1 is SGHNT, CDR2 YENEEA. The CDR3 runs to 14 residues. DNA of the CDR3: TGTGCCAACAGCCCGGGACAGGACAGGAAGACCCAGTTCTTC. This encodes CANSPGQDRKTQFF.

The chain recombines TRBV6-2 or TRBV6-3 with TRBJ1-1, with D tentatively TRBD1 (5 bases). Germline V gene lookup returns CDR1 MNHEY and CDR2 SVGEGT. The CDR3 contains 15 residues. The V end lost 0 bases, the J end lost 10 bases, and 18 bases lay between the germline ends. The CDR3 DNA is TGTGCCAGCAGTTACTCGACAGTTCCCACCTCGGGAGCTTTCTTT. Its translation is CASSYSTVPTSGAFF.

This clonotype was found once. V is TRBV7-6 and J is TRBJ2-1; 9 positions agree with TRBD2. There are 15 residues in the CDR3. Per the germline V gene, CDR1 is SGHVS and CDR2 is FNYEAQ. Trimming at V came to 1 base and at J to 9 bases, leaving 7 bases not matched to a gene. CDR3 sequence: CASSLGVAGEVEQFF. Written as DNA, the CDR3 is TGTGCCAGCAGCTTAGGGGTAGCGGGAGAAGTTGAGCAGTTCTTC.

This clonotype was detected only a few times. The rearrangement links TRBV7-2 to TRBJ1-2, with D uncertain. Trimming removed 1 base at V and 8 bases at J, with 11 bases between. From germline, CDR1 is SGHTA and CDR2 FQGNSA. The CDR3 loop spans 13 amino acids. CDR3 sequence reads: CASSLEGPGGYTF. The DNA of the CDR3 is TGTGCCAGCAGCTTAGAGGGCCCCGGGGGCTACACCTTC.

V gene TRBV5-1 combines with J gene TRBJ1-1; maybe TRBD1 (5 bases). Germline V gives CDR1 SGHRS, CDR2 YFSETQ. The length of the CDR3 is 12 residues. V was shortened by 5 bases and J by 7 bases, with 12 bases between the two germline ends. In DNA, the CDR3 is TGCGCCAGCAGTGGGGACCGGAATGAAGCTTTCTTT. The encoded protein is CASSGDRNEAFF. Combining the CDR3 with reference TRBV5-1 and TRBJ1-1 gives the whole variable domain KAGVTQTPRYLIKTRGQQVTLSCSPISGHRSVSWYQQTPGQGLQFLFEYFSETQRNKGNFPGRFSGRQFSNSRSEMNVSTLELGDSALYLCASSGDRNEAFFGQGTRLTVV.

This chain connects TRBV20-1 to TRBJ2-3; 9 positions match TRBD1. CDR3 length equals 16 residues. J lost 4 bases, V lost 6 bases, and 14 bases had no gene match. Per the germline V gene, CDR1 is DFQATT and CDR2 is SNEGSKA (reference sequence). DNA of the CDR3: TGCAGTGCGGGAGGGGCGGGACAGGGCCTCGCAGATACGCAGTATTTT. It translates to CSAGGAGQGLADTQYF.

This clonotype has just a few counts. V gene TRBV10-3 combines with J gene TRBJ2-7; 7 nucleotides line up with TRBD1. The V segment lost 6 bases and the J segment 3 bases; nucleotides outside the gene matches: 11. In germline, CDR1 is ENHRY, CDR2 SYGVKD. The CDR3 has 15 residues. This CDR3 reads CAIRAPGTAYYEQYF. The CDR3 region has the DNA TGTGCCATCAGGGCCCCCGGGACAGCTTACTACGAGCAGTACTTC.

V is TRBV15 and J is TRBJ1-1; D not certain. The CDR3 has 18 residues. Germline V lookup: CDR1 LNHNV, CDR2 YYDKDF (reference sequence). V was trimmed by 0 bases and J by 0 bases, leaving 17 bases between them. Written as DNA, the CDR3 is TGTGCCACCAGCAGAGAGCTTATCCGGACGCCTCTGAACACTGAAGCTTTCTTT. Its translation: CATSRELIRTPLNTEAFF. Drawing the rest from reference TRBV15 and TRBJ1-1, the complete variable domain is DAMVIQNPRYQVTQFGKPVTLSCSQTLNHNVMYWYQQKSSQAPKLLFHYYDKDFNNEADTPDNFQSRRPNTSFCFLDIRSPGLGDTAMYLCATSRELIRTPLNTEAFFGQGTRLTVV.

In DNA, the CDR3 is TGTGCCTGGAGGGACAGGGTCTACGAGCAGTACTTC. Translation gives CAWRDRVYEQYF. The rearrangement links TRBV30 to TRBJ2-7; 8 positions agree with TRBD1. This CDR3 contains 12 residues. Germline CDR1 GTSNPN, CDR2 SVGIG (reference sequence). V was pared by 3 bases and J by 3 bases, with 1 base of the junction left unmatched.

The V call is TRBV27, the J call TRBJ1-2; 7 bases agree with TRBD1. V gave up 2 bases and J gave up 1 base; unmatched junction bases: 4. The CDR3 has 15 amino acids. The germline V gene encodes CDR1 MNHEY and CDR2 SMNVEV (reference sequence). The CDR3 region is CASSLKGGGNYGYTF. The CDR3 nucleotides read TGTGCCAGCAGTTTAAAAGGGGGCGGTAACTATGGCTACACCTTC.

This chain links TRBV6-2 or TRBV6-3 with TRBJ2-4; TRBD2 agrees at 8 bases. The end of the DNA fits TRBJ2-5 better, so the J call may be wrong. Looked up from germline, CDR1 is MNHEY and CDR2 is SVGEGT. CDR3 length equals 16 residues. CDR3 sequence reads: CASSPGSGALQETQYF. The CDR3 DNA reads as TGTGCCAGCAGTCCCGGTAGCGGGGCGCTCCAAGAGACCCAGTACTTC.

This clonotype was counted a single time. V gene TRBV6-2 or TRBV6-3 combines with J gene TRBJ2-1, with 7 bases fitting TRBD1. The germline CDR1 and CDR2 sequences are MNHEY and SVGEGT. The CDR3 runs 17 residues. V lost 7 bases and J lost 1; bases outside the gene matches: 13. The CDR3 DNA follows: TGTGCCAGCACAAAAGGGGACAGAATAGCGTCCTACAATGAGCAGTTCTTC. This translates into CASTKGDRIASYNEQFF.

The genes are TRBV5-5 and TRBJ2-4; D is perhaps TRBD1 or TRBD2 (6 bases each). The CDR3 extends over 13 amino acids. V was trimmed by 3 bases and J by 13 bases, leaving 17 bases between them. From germline, CDR1 is SGHKS and CDR2 YYEKEE (reference sequence). CDR3 nucleotide sequence: TGTGCCAGCAGCTCGGGGGCTCAAGGTGTGCAGTACTTC. This sequence encodes CASSSGAQGVQYF.

The chain carries TRBV9 and TRBJ2-3, with a possible D match to TRBD1 (7 bases). The V end lost 4 bases, the J end lost 4 bases, and 19 bases lay between the germline ends. Germline V CDR1 and CDR2: SGDLS, YYNGEE. CDR3 size: 16 residues. The CDR3 protein is CASSPHRGLIPDTQYF. CDR3 nucleotide sequence: TGTGCCAGCAGCCCTCACAGGGGACTCATCCCAGATACGCAGTATTTT. The whole variable domain, filled in from reference TRBV9 and TRBJ2-3, reads DSGVTQTPKHLITATGQRVTLRCSPRSGDLSVYWYQQSLDQGLQFLIQYYNGEERAKGNILERFSAQQFPDLHSELNLSSLELGDSALYFCASSPHRGLIPDTQYFGPGTRLTVL.

This clonotype showed up just once. This chain connects TRBV29-1 to TRBJ2-1, with D possibly TRBD1 on 6 matching bases. This CDR3 contains 11 residues. Germline assignment: CDR1 SQVTM and CDR2 ANQGSEA. The CDR3 is CKTGSHNEQFF. In DNA, the CDR3 is TGCAAGACAGGATCCCACAATGAGCAGTTCTTC.

This clonotype was seen once. This rearrangement joins TRBV6-2 or TRBV6-3 to TRBJ2-3, with 16 bases matching TRBD2. The CDR3 runs 19 residues. V lost 6 bases to trimming and J lost 3 bases; unmatched junction nucleotides: 12. CDR1 and CDR2 (germline): MNHEY, SVGEGT. As DNA, the CDR3 is TGTGCCAGCAGATTGGGACTAGCGGGAGGGCGTATGTCAACAGATACGCAGTATTTT. Translating gives CASRLGLAGGRMSTDTQYF.

This chain uses TRBV5-4 with TRBJ2-3, with 8 bases identical to TRBD2. V shed 1 base, J shed 0 bases, and the junction held 10 bases outside the gene matches. Germline V gene data show CDR1 as SGHNT and CDR2 as YYREEE (reference sequence). The CDR3 is 18 amino acids. This CDR3 reads CASSLFVLAGLSTDTQYF. The CDR3 DNA sequence: TGTGCCAGCAGCTTGTTTGTCCTAGCGGGTTTGAGCACAGATACGCAGTATTTT. Complete variable domain (other parts from reference TRBV5-4 and TRBJ2-3): ETGVTQSPTHLIKTRGQQVTLRCSSQSGHNTVSWYQQALGQGPQFIFQYYREEENGRGNFPPRFSGLQFPNYSSELNVNALELDDSALYLCASSLFVLAGLSTDTQYFGPGTRLTVL.

This rearrangement joins TRBV20-1 to TRBJ2-1; 8 bases match TRBD1. The junction had 9 bases not matched to a gene; V was cut back by 2 bases and J by 0 bases. The V gene's germline CDR1 is DFQATT and CDR2 SNEGSKA (reference sequence). The CDR3 is 17 amino acids. In DNA form, the CDR3 reads TGCAGTGCTAGACGACCAGGGGGCCCTGGCTCCTACAATGAGCAGTTCTTC. This encodes CSARRPGGPGSYNEQFF.

This chain uses TRBV10-1 with TRBJ2-5; 11 bases match TRBD2. The CDR3 loop spans 16 amino acids. In germline, CDR1 is WNHNN, CDR2 SYGVQD (reference sequence). The J segment lost 11 bases and the V segment lost 0 bases, leaving 11 bases of the junction unmatched. CDR3 sequence reads: CASSESGLAAHNEQYF. The DNA of the CDR3 is TGCGCCAGCAGTGAGTCGGGACTAGCGGCCCACAATGAGCAGTACTTC.